This entry lists 4 T cell receptor beta chains sequenced from one sample in a study of cytomegalovirus exposure and HLA in healthy donors. TCRdb's copy holds only in-frame clones and misses some; the assay was immunoSEQ multiplex PCR. In the table there are more than 120,000 clones, approximately 86% of which are singletons. The sequenced material came from PBMCs. All receptors come from a man between 18 and 35 years old in good health and CMV-seropositive.

This clone was recorded once. The chain combines TRBV19 with TRBJ1-2, with D perhaps matching TRBD1 (5 bases). Trimming removed 4 bases at V and 4 bases at J, with 19 bases between. The CDR3 is made up of 16 amino acids. Per germline, CDR1 LNHDA and CDR2 SQIVND (reference sequence). The CDR3 region is CASSRAGQQVGYGYTF. The CDR3 nucleotides read TGTGCCAGTAGTAGGGCAGGGCAACAAGTGGGCTATGGCTACACCTTC.

This clone has just a few counts. This chain links TRBV2 with TRBJ2-1; the match to TRBD2 covers 14 bases. V lost 1 base and J lost 7; bases outside the gene matches: 3. Germline CDR1 SNHLY, CDR2 FYNNEI. The length of the CDR3 is 16 residues. CDR3 nucleotides: TGTGCCAGCAGTGAAGGGGGGACTAGCGGGAGAAATGAGCAGTTCTTC. Translating gives CASSEGGTSGRNEQFF.

The rearrangement links TRBV28 to TRBJ1-2; the D gene is possibly TRBD1 (6 bases). Germline V gives CDR1 MDHEN, CDR2 SYDVKM. V lost 5 bases and J lost 8, with 12 bases in between. This CDR3 spans 12 amino acids. As DNA, the CDR3 is TGTGCCAGCAGTAACATCAGGGGCGGCTACACCTTC. Its protein product is CASSNIRGGYTF.

V gene TRBV9 combines with J gene TRBJ2-3, with D unresolved. Trimming left V 3 bases short and J 0 bases short, with 8 bases between. Germline V lookup: CDR1 SGDLS, CDR2 YYNGEE. This CDR3 spans 14 amino acids. CDR3 sequence: CASSDRSSTDTQYF. CDR3 in DNA: TGTGCCAGCAGCGACAGATCTAGCACAGATACGCAGTATTTT.